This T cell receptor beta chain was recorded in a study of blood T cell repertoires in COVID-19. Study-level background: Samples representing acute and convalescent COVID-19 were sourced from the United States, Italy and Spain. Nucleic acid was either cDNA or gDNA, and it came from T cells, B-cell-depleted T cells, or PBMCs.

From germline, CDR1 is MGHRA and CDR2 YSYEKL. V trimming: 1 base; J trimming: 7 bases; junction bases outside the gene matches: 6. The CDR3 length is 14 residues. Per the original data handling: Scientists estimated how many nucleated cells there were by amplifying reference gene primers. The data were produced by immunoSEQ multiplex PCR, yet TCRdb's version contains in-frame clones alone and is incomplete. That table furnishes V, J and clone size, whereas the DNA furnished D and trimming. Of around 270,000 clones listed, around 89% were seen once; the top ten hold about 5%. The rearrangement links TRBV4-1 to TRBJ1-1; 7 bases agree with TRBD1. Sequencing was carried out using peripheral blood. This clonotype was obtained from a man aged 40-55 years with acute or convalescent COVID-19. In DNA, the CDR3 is TGCGCCAGCAGCCAAGTCGAGGGACAGAGTGAAGCTTTCTTT. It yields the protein CASSQVEGQSEAFF.